This passage covers 31 T cell receptor beta chains from one sample sequenced in a study of blood T cell repertoires in COVID-19. The protocol was immunoSEQ multiplex PCR, while the TCRdb copy is restricted to in-frame clones and leaves out a portion. The data contain approximately 100,000 clones, more than 80% of them singletons. Specimen: peripheral blood. Source of these receptors: a human donor in a cohort sampled during active COVID-19.

CDR3 nucleotide sequence: TGTGCCAGCAGCCCCCGGGACAGCTACGAGCAGTACTTC. Its translation is CASSPRDSYEQYF. V and J are TRBV9 and TRBJ2-7; 7 nucleotides line up with TRBD1. Germline V CDR1 and CDR2: SGDLS, YYNGEE. The CDR3 runs to 13 residues. V was pared by 4 bases and J by 3 bases, with 4 bases of the junction left unmatched.

The CDR3 DNA reads as TGTGCCAGCAGCTTAGTAGCGGGGGGGAACACCGGGGAGCTGTTTTTT. As protein: CASSLVAGGNTGELFF. The rearrangement uses TRBV7-2 and TRBJ2-2, with TRBD2 matching over 10 bases. Trimming at V came to 1 base and at J to 1 base, leaving 0 bases not matched to a gene. In germline, CDR1 is SGHTA, CDR2 FQGNSA. The CDR3 spans 16 residues.

The V gene is TRBV6-4, the J gene TRBJ2-2; D may be TRBD1 (6 bases). The V end was cut by 6 bases, the J end by 8 bases, with 16 bases between. The CDR3 is made up of 14 amino acids. In germline, CDR1 is MRHNA, CDR2 SNTAGT. In nucleotides, the CDR3 is TGTGCCAGCAGGGGGGCCCCCGATGGAGGGGAGCTGTTTTTT. Amino acid sequence: CASRGAPDGGELFF.

This chain joins TRBV11-3 and TRBJ2-7, with TRBD2 identical over 8 bases. The CDR3 consists of 16 residues. With V trimmed by 0 bases and J by 1 base, 5 bases remained unmatched. From germline, CDR1 is SGHNT and CDR2 YENEEA. CDR3 sequence reads: CASSLDGGGNSYEQYF. In DNA form, the CDR3 reads TGTGCCAGCAGCTTAGATGGCGGGGGGAATTCCTACGAGCAGTACTTC.

The gene calls are TRBV11-3 and TRBJ2-5, with 9 bases that match TRBD2. The CDR3 loop spans 19 amino acids. The V gene's germline CDR1 is SGHNT and CDR2 YENEEA. The ends lost 5 bases at V and 1 base at J; junction bases unmatched: 17. The CDR3 DNA sequence: TGTGCCAGCAGCCCCATAGGGGCCTTGGAGGGACTAGCCCAAGAGACCCAGTACTTC. Its protein product is CASSPIGALEGLAQETQYF.

V gene TRBV14 combines with J gene TRBJ2-7; tentative D call: TRBD1 (6 bases). This CDR3 has 13 amino acids. Germline-derived CDR1 and CDR2 are SGHDN and FVKESK. The V end lost 1 base, the J end lost 4 bases, and 8 bases lay between the germline ends. CDR3 bases: TGTGCCAGCAGCCAAGCTAGGGGGTACGAGCAGTACTTC. Protein: CASSQARGYEQYF.

J is TRBJ1-1 and V is TRBV6-9, with D maybe TRBD1 (6 bases). Trimming took off 2 bases at V and 1 base at J, with 8 bases between the two ends. Looked up from germline, CDR1 is MNHGY and CDR2 is SVAAGI. This CDR3 contains 14 residues. CDR3 in amino acids: CASSYGGWNTEAFF. CDR3 sequence (DNA): TGTGCCAGCAGTTATGGGGGCTGGAACACTGAAGCTTTCTTT.

Turning to this clone: At one end the junction does not follow the germline gene, possibly because of a read error. As DNA, the CDR3 is TGTGCCAGCAGTTACCGCCGGGGATACTACTTT. Translation gives CASSYRRGYYF. The chain joins TRBV6-2 or TRBV6-3 to TRBJ1-6; unclear D gene. The CDR3 extends over 11 amino acids. CDR1 and CDR2 from the germline V gene are MNHEY and SVGEGT.

Comment on this clone: Germline and junction disagree at one end, which may indicate a read error. This chain joins TRBV30 and TRBJ1-4; D not certain. The CDR3 is 14 amino acids. CDR1 and CDR2 (germline): GTSNPN, SVGIG (reference sequence). The CDR3 coding sequence is TGTGCCTGGAGTATGGGTACTACTAGTGAAAAACTGTTTTTT. Residues: CAWSMGTTSEKLFF.

This chain uses TRBV27 with TRBJ2-7, with TRBD2 as a possible D gene (6 bases). The CDR3 covers 13 residues. CDR1 is MNHEY, CDR2 SMNVEV, per germline (reference sequence). V lost 7 bases, J lost 5 bases, and 15 bases lay in between. Written as DNA, the CDR3 is TGTGCCAGCACTTCGGGGGAACCCCACGAGCAGTACTTC. Its translation: CASTSGEPHEQYF.

The V gene is TRBV6-5, the J gene TRBJ2-3; 7 bases line up with TRBD1. This CDR3 has 15 residues. Germline CDR1 is MNHEY and CDR2 is SVGAGI. Trimming took 6 bases from V and 2 from J; bases not matched to a gene: 8. In DNA form, the CDR3 reads TGTGCCAGCAGCACAAGGGGGCGCGACACAGATACGCAGTATTTT. Translated, it gives CASSTRGRDTDTQYF.

The chain recombines TRBV19 with TRBJ2-7; D remains unclear. The V and J ends lost 7 bases and 1 base respectively, with 14 bases between them. Germline CDR1 reads LNHDA; CDR2 reads SQIVND (reference sequence). The CDR3 runs 14 residues. In DNA, the CDR3 is TGTGCCAGTACCCTCTCGTCTAGTTCCTACGAGCAGTACTTC. This encodes CASTLSSSSYEQYF.

The V call is TRBV18, the J call TRBJ2-7; D perhaps matches TRBD2 (6 bases). Germline assignment: CDR1 KGHSH and CDR2 LQKENI. V shed 4 bases and J shed 4 bases, with 14 bases lying between them. The CDR3 is 14 residues long. The CDR3 DNA is TGTGCCAGCTCACAAACCTCCGGGGGTTACGAGCAGTACTTC. Translating it yields CASSQTSGGYEQYF.

The chain uses TRBV10-3 and TRBJ2-7; 13 nucleotides agree with TRBD2. Germline trimming cut 2 bases from V and 5 bases from J; bases unmatched to any gene: 9. CDR3 length: 17 residues. From germline, CDR1 is ENHRY and CDR2 SYGVKD. The CDR3 DNA is TGTGCCATCAGTGAGCCCGGACTAGCGGGAGAGTCCCACGAGCAGTACTTC. Protein product: CAISEPGLAGESHEQYF.

This chain joins TRBV24-1 and TRBJ1-2; no clear D. The CDR3 runs 12 residues. With 3 bases removed from V and 8 bases from J, the gap between germline ends came to 9 bases. Germline CDR1 KGHDR, CDR2 SFDVKD. CDR3 DNA: TGTGCCACCAGTGATCGGTGGGAGGGCTACACCTTC. Protein: CATSDRWEGYTF.

The rearrangement uses TRBV18 and TRBJ1-4; 12 positions match TRBD1. Germline CDR1 is KGHSH and CDR2 is LQKENI. J gave up 2 bases and V 3 bases, and 10 bases lay outside the gene matches. There are 19 residues in the CDR3. The CDR3 here is CASSPLRSGQGATNEKLFF. The CDR3 DNA reads as TGTGCCAGCTCACCCCTCAGGTCGGGACAGGGGGCGACTAATGAAAAACTGTTTTTT.

The chain is built from TRBV15 and TRBJ1-5; maybe TRBD1 (5 bases). The CDR3 extends over 17 amino acids. Germline CDR1 LNHNV, CDR2 YYDKDF (reference sequence). Trimming left V 0 bases short and J 3 bases short, with 15 bases between. The CDR3 coding sequence is TGTGCCACCAGCAGAGAGTCCGCAGGGTTCTCCAATCAGCCCCAGCATTTT. This gives the protein CATSRESAGFSNQPQHF. Full variable domain (missing parts from reference TRBV15 and TRBJ1-5): DAMVIQNPRYQVTQFGKPVTLSCSQTLNHNVMYWYQQKSSQAPKLLFHYYDKDFNNEADTPDNFQSRRPNTSFCFLDIRSPGLGDTAMYLCATSRESAGFSNQPQHFGDGTRLSIL.

The rearrangement links TRBV19 to TRBJ1-6, with D tentatively TRBD1 (6 bases). The CDR3 spans 13 residues. Germline V gene lookup returns CDR1 LNHDA and CDR2 SQIVND (reference sequence). The V end lost 7 bases, the J end lost 9 bases, and 13 bases lay between the germline ends. The CDR3 sequence: CASNRAAGSPLHF. In nucleotides, the CDR3 is TGTGCCAGTAACAGGGCAGCTGGTTCACCCCTCCACTTT.

The chain is built from TRBV19 and TRBJ2-1, with TRBD2 identical over 9 bases. Germline V gene lookup returns CDR1 LNHDA and CDR2 SQIVND (reference sequence). V was pared by 3 bases and J by 4 bases, with 16 bases of the junction left unmatched. The CDR3 totals 19 residues. The DNA for the CDR3 is TGTGCCAGTAGTATTCTCGTAGCTAGCGGGGAAATTTTTTACAATGAGCAGTTCTTC. Translated, it gives CASSILVASGEIFYNEQFF.

The chain recombines TRBV6-6 with TRBJ1-1; 9 bases agree with TRBD1. Germline CDR1 reads MNHNY; CDR2 reads SVGAGI (reference sequence). Germline trimming cut 0 bases from V and 1 base from J; bases unmatched to any gene: 0. The CDR3 runs to 15 residues. The CDR3 here is CASSYSGQGNTEAFF. As DNA, the CDR3 is TGTGCCAGCAGTTACTCGGGACAGGGGAACACTGAAGCTTTCTTT.

The chain joins TRBV5-4 to TRBJ2-1; TRBD1 agrees at 8 bases. The germline V gene encodes CDR1 SGHNT and CDR2 YYREEE (reference sequence). With V trimmed by 4 bases and J by 3 bases, 6 bases remained unmatched. This CDR3 region has 15 residues. In nucleotides, the CDR3 is TGTGCCAGCAGCAGCGGCGGACAGGGCTACAATGAGCAGTTCTTC. Protein: CASSSGGQGYNEQFF.

This clone was found a few times. The CDR3 loop is CATSEAGLFNQPQHF. The CDR3 bases are TGTGCCACCAGTGAAGCAGGGTTATTCAATCAGCCCCAGCATTTT. V usage is TRBV24-1 and J usage is TRBJ1-5, with D possibly being TRBD1 (5 bases). The V and J ends lost 4 bases and 3 bases respectively, with 12 bases between them. Germline CDR1 reads KGHDR; CDR2 reads SFDVKD. This CDR3 is 15 amino acids long.

V usage is TRBV19 and J usage is TRBJ1-5; 10 nucleotides agree with TRBD1. With V trimmed by 6 bases and J by 5 bases, 4 bases remained unmatched. CDR1 is LNHDA and CDR2 is SQIVND in the germline V gene (reference sequence). The CDR3 sequence is 14 residues long. The CDR3 region is CASRGTGAYQPQHF. The CDR3 DNA is TGTGCCAGTAGGGGGACAGGGGCCTATCAGCCCCAGCATTTT.

The chain carries TRBV19 and TRBJ1-1, with TRBD1 matching over 9 bases. The CDR3 runs to 15 residues. V lost 7 bases, J lost 2 bases, and 8 bases stayed unmatched. Germline V gene lookup returns CDR1 LNHDA and CDR2 SQIVND (reference sequence). Here the CDR3 DNA reads TGTGCCAGTACCGTGACAGGGGGGCCCAACACTGAAGCTTTCTTT. This sequence encodes CASTVTGGPNTEAFF.

The genes are TRBV27 and TRBJ2-7; 11 bases agree with TRBD1. Germline-derived CDR1 and CDR2 are MNHEY and SMNVEV (reference sequence). V shed 6 bases and J 7 bases; nucleotides not matched to a gene: 11. The CDR3 consists of 15 residues. The DNA for the CDR3 is TGTGCCAGCAGCAACACGGGACAGGGGGGCAGGGAGCAGTACTTC. As protein: CASSNTGQGGREQYF.

The gene calls are TRBV7-3 and TRBJ2-2; maybe TRBD2 (6 bases). The CDR3 runs 17 residues. Trimming pared 3 bases from V and 0 bases from J, leaving 14 bases between. CDR1 and CDR2 from the germline V gene are SGHTA and FQGTGA. CDR3 nucleotides: TGTGCCAGCAGCTTTACCCCCCGGGGGTCGAACACCGGGGAGCTGTTTTTT. It translates to CASSFTPRGSNTGELFF.

Only a few counts were recorded for this clone. The DNA for the CDR3 is TGTGCCAGCAGTATCCCGGGGAGAGAGACCCAGTACTTC. The encoded protein is CASSIPGRETQYF. This chain connects TRBV28 to TRBJ2-5, with a weak D call TRBD2 (5 bases). CDR1 is MDHEN and CDR2 is SYDVKM in the germline V gene. Deletions cut 5 bases from V and 4 bases from J, with 11 bases between. The CDR3 consists of 13 residues. The full variable domain, completed using reference TRBV28 and TRBJ2-5, is DVKVTQSSRYLVKRTGEKVFLECVQDMDHENMFWYRQDPGLGLRLIYFSYDVKMKEKGDIPEGYSVSREKKERFSLILESASTNQTSMYLCASSIPGRETQYFGPGTRLLVL.

This chain links TRBV5-5 with TRBJ2-4, with 8 bases identical to TRBD2. The CDR3 length is 15 residues. Germline values: CDR1 SGHKS, CDR2 YYEKEE (reference sequence). The J segment lost 3 bases and the V segment lost 5 bases, leaving 7 bases of the junction unmatched. CDR3 sequence: CASSQAGVGKNIQYF. CDR3 sequence (DNA): TGTGCCAGCAGTCAAGCGGGAGTAGGCAAAAACATTCAGTACTTC.

This chain joins TRBV14 and TRBJ2-3; D call uncertain. Germline V CDR1 and CDR2: SGHDN, FVKESK. There are 16 residues in the CDR3. Trimming removed 4 bases at V and 0 bases at J, with 14 bases between. CDR3: CASSPEHVPSTDTQYF. CDR3 sequence (DNA): TGTGCCAGCAGCCCCGAACACGTTCCTAGCACAGATACGCAGTATTTT.

The chain recombines TRBV5-4 with TRBJ1-1; D is unclear. Germline CDR1 and CDR2: SGHNT and YYREEE (reference sequence). The CDR3 has 12 residues. Between the trimmed V and J ends, which lost 4 bases and 8 bases, there was a span of 12 bases. CDR3 nucleotides: TGTGCCAGCAGCCTGACGGGTACCGAAGCTTTCTTT. Its translation: CASSLTGTEAFF.

For this clone: Distinct nucleotide sequences in the sample also encode this CDR3. The V gene is TRBV7-2, the J gene TRBJ2-7, with 8 bases identical to TRBD1. Trimming at V came to 6 bases and at J to 4 bases, leaving 11 bases not matched to a gene. This CDR3 spans 15 amino acids. Germline V gene data show CDR1 as SGHTA and CDR2 as FQGNSA. The CDR3 sequence is CASSFAGTGGYEQYF. CDR3 DNA sequence: TGTGCCAGCAGTTTTGCCGGGACAGGAGGTTACGAGCAGTACTTC.